The 20 T cell receptor beta chains given below trace back to one sample, sequenced in a study of breast tumors, draining lymph nodes, adjacent tissues. TCRdb fed the multiplex PCR reads into MiXCR, producing one record per CDR3 protein. The sample records 90,000 to 120,000 distinct CDR3 sequences, less than 25% being singletons. Samples came from axillary lymph nodes draining the breast cancer. The sample consisted of axillary lymph node tissue. Every receptor here comes from a female donor with breast cancer. Some clones in this sample may be carry-over from other donors' samples.

This clonotype showed up many times. The J gene is TRBJ2-1, the V gene TRBV6-5; possibly TRBD2 for D (5 bases). This CDR3 is 15 amino acids long. Germline loops: CDR1 MNHEY, CDR2 SVGAGI. V was trimmed by 4 bases and J by 6 bases, leaving 16 bases between them. The CDR3 nucleotides read TGTGCCAGCAGTTTCCGGGATCGGGGAAGCAATGAGCAGTTCTTC. Its protein is CASSFRDRGSNEQFF.

The rearrangement links TRBV7-8 to TRBJ2-1; 11 bases line up with TRBD2. This CDR3 has 16 residues. CDR1 and CDR2 from the germline V gene are SGHVS and FQNEAQ. J was trimmed by 9 bases and V by 1 base; bases with no gene match: 8. In DNA form, the CDR3 reads TGTGCCAGCAGCTTAGATAATAGCGGGAGGGGGGGTGAGCAGTTCTTC. Translation: CASSLDNSGRGGEQFF. The variable domain in full, completed from reference TRBV7-8 and TRBJ2-1, reads GAGVSQSPRYKVAKRGQDVALRCDPISGHVSLFWYQQALGQGPEFLTYFQNEAQLDKSGLPSDRFFAERPEGSVSTLKIQRTQQEDSAVYLCASSLDNSGRGGEQFFGPGTRLTVL.

This clonotype was observed many times. The V and J genes are TRBV4-1 and TRBJ1-5; the D is unclear. Trimming left V 1 base short and J 0 bases short, with 7 bases between. This CDR3 is 15 amino acids long. CDR1 and CDR2 from the germline V gene are MGHRA and YSYEKL. The CDR3 DNA sequence: TGCGCCAGCAGCCAAGGACCACATAGCAATCAGCCCCAGCATTTT. This codes for CASSQGPHSNQPQHF.

The rearrangement links TRBV19 to TRBJ1-3; D uncertain. CDR1 and CDR2 (germline): LNHDA, SQIVND (reference sequence). The V and J ends lost 5 bases and 0 bases respectively, with 11 bases between them. This CDR3 is 15 amino acids long. The CDR3 DNA reads TGTGCCAGTAGTCCCGACCACGGCTCTGGAAACACCATATATTTT. Its translation: CASSPDHGSGNTIYF.

This clonotype has at least ten counts. V gene TRBV10-1 combines with J gene TRBJ2-7; the match to TRBD1 covers 7 bases. CDR3 length: 15 amino acids. Germline V CDR1 and CDR2: WNHNN, SYGVQD (reference sequence). J gave up 0 bases and V 4 bases, and 6 bases lay outside the gene matches. CDR3 in DNA: TGCGCCAGCAGTGCAGGCAGGACAGGCTCCTACGAGCAGTACTTC. The encoded protein is CASSAGRTGSYEQYF.

This clonotype was found many times. The chain combines TRBV7-3 with TRBJ2-7, with D tentatively TRBD2 (5 bases). Per germline, CDR1 SGHTA and CDR2 FQGTGA. V dropped 5 bases and J dropped 2 bases, with 19 bases sitting between them. There are 16 residues in the CDR3. CDR3 region: CASSIAGPPTPYEQYF. Written as DNA, the CDR3 is TGTGCCAGCAGCATCGCGGGCCCCCCGACCCCCTACGAGCAGTACTTC.

Only a few counts were recorded for this clonotype. Just one base apart from a much larger clone, this may be a read error. The V and J genes are TRBV11-2 and TRBJ2-5, with D unresolved. CDR1 is SGHAT, CDR2 FQNNGV, per germline. The CDR3 is 14 amino acids. The CDR3 spells CASRVWGGEEAQYF. The CDR3 DNA sequence: TGTGCCAGCAGGGTCTGGGGTGGCGAAGAGGCCCAGTACTTC. Variable domain in full (rest from reference TRBV11-2 and TRBJ2-5): EAGVAQSPRYKIIEKRQSVAFWCNPISGHATLYWYQQILGQGPKLLIQFQNNGVVDDSQLPKDRFSAERLKGVDSTLKIQPAKLEDSAVYLCASRVWGGEEAQYFGPGTRLLVL.

In its sample, this clonotype was seen many times. The rearrangement joins TRBV19 to TRBJ2-1, with TRBD1 matching over 7 bases. V dropped 3 bases and J dropped 5; count of bases not matched to a gene: 4. This CDR3 spans 14 amino acids. Per the germline V gene, CDR1 is LNHDA and CDR2 is SQIVND (reference sequence). The CDR3 DNA reads as TGTGCCAGTAGTATTCCCGGGACAGACAATGAGCAGTTCTTC. Amino acid sequence: CASSIPGTDNEQFF.

The V gene is TRBV24-1, the J gene TRBJ2-5; D is possibly TRBD2 (7 bases). The germline gives CDR1 KGHDR, CDR2 SFDVKD. Trimming took off 6 bases at V and 2 bases at J, with 18 bases between the two ends. The CDR3 is 16 amino acids. The CDR3 loop is CATSLGGGALQETQYF. In DNA form, the CDR3 reads TGTGCCACCAGTCTTGGTGGGGGGGCCCTTCAAGAGACCCAGTACTTC.

On this clonotype: At one of its ends the junction is not consistent with the germline gene, which may arise from a read error. The chain is built from TRBV7-3 and TRBJ2-3; no reliable D call. The CDR3 covers 14 residues. CDR1 is SGHTA, CDR2 FQGTGA, per germline. CDR3 DNA sequence: TGTGCCGGCAGCTCACTATCTAGCACAGATACGCAGTATTTT. Its translation is CAGSSLSSTDTQYF.

This clonotype has a count of ten or more. The rearrangement links TRBV7-9 to TRBJ1-2, with 9 bases that match TRBD1. V trimming: 7 bases; J trimming: 8 bases; junction bases outside the gene matches: 5. The germline CDR1 and CDR2 sequences are SEHNR and FQNEAQ (reference sequence). The CDR3 runs to 12 residues. The CDR3 loop reads CASTGTGQGYTF. In DNA form, the CDR3 reads TGTGCCAGCACCGGGACAGGGCAAGGCTACACCTTC.

As for this clonotype: This may come from a read error, since a much larger clone is one base off. The genes are TRBV6-6 and TRBJ1-5; TRBD1 is a possible D gene (5 bases). The CDR3 loop spans 18 amino acids. Germline CDR1 reads MNHNY; CDR2 reads SVGAGI (reference sequence). CDR3 sequence (DNA): TGTGCCGGCAGTGGTGGTCAGGGTGGTACGGGGAGCAATCAGCCCCAGCATTTT. Residues: CAGSGGQGGTGSNQPQHF.

This clonotype was observed many times. V usage is TRBV5-1 and J usage is TRBJ2-7, with 9 positions matching TRBD1. Trimming cost V 4 bases and J 5 bases; bases outside gene matches: 4. In germline, CDR1 is SGHRS, CDR2 YFSETQ. The CDR3 runs to 13 residues. The chain's CDR3 is CASSRQGDHEQYF. The CDR3 nucleotides read TGCGCCAGCAGCAGACAGGGGGACCACGAGCAGTACTTC.

Ten or more counts support this clonotype. This chain joins TRBV19 and TRBJ2-1; tentatively, D is TRBD1 (6 bases). Germline V gene sequence: CDR1 LNHDA, CDR2 SQIVND (reference sequence). The V end lost 3 bases, the J end lost 5 bases, and 14 bases lay between the germline ends. CDR3 length equals 15 residues. This chain's CDR3 is CASSIWGPGNNEQFF. The CDR3, as DNA: TGTGCCAGTAGTATCTGGGGGCCAGGGAACAATGAGCAGTTCTTC.

This clonotype has only one observation. A read error may be the cause here, since a much bigger clone is one base away. The chain has TRBV5-4 and TRBJ2-5, with 7 bases fitting TRBD1. The CDR3 runs 13 residues. The germline V gene encodes CDR1 SGHNT and CDR2 YYREEE (reference sequence). The CDR3 reads CAIKGQNQETQCF. CDR3 bases: TGTGCCATCAAGGGACAGAACCAAGAGACCCAGTGCTTC.

This clonotype was found many times. This chain joins TRBV19 and TRBJ2-5; 11 positions match TRBD1. This CDR3 has 14 residues. The germline V gene encodes CDR1 LNHDA and CDR2 SQIVND (reference sequence). J gave up 6 bases and V 4 bases, and 4 bases lay outside the gene matches. Here the CDR3 reads CASSTGQGAKTQYF. The CDR3 DNA is TGTGCCAGTAGTACCGGACAGGGGGCAAAGACCCAGTACTTC.

At least ten counts were recorded for this clonotype. The chain employs TRBV20-1 and TRBJ1-4, with D possibly matching TRBD1 (5 bases). CDR1 and CDR2 from the germline V gene are DFQATT and SNEGSKA (reference sequence). V was trimmed by 5 bases and J by 4 bases, leaving 14 bases between them. There are 14 residues in the CDR3. CDR3 loop: CSARQARDNEKLFF. Here the CDR3 DNA reads TGCAGTGCTCGCCAAGCCAGGGATAATGAAAAACTGTTTTTT.

Remarks on this clonotype: Just one base apart from a much larger clone, this may be a read error. This chain links TRBV20-1 with TRBJ2-2; D perhaps matches TRBD1 (6 bases). This CDR3 region has 16 residues. Trimming removed 0 bases from V and 4 bases from J, with 15 bases in between. Looked up from germline, CDR1 is DFQATT and CDR2 is SNEGSKA (reference sequence). CDR3 residues: CSARERRQAGTGELFF. The CDR3 bases are TGCAGTGCTAGAGAGCGGAGACAGGCTGGCACCGGGGAGCTGTTTTTT.

This clonotype was counted between two and nine times. CDR3 DNA: TGTGCCAGCAGGGGGGGGGCCGACACCGGGGAGCTGTTTTTT. Translation gives CASRGGADTGELFF. This chain links TRBV2 with TRBJ2-2; weak D call: TRBD2 (7 bases). The germline V and J ends were trimmed by 6 bases and 3 bases, with 11 bases remaining between them. The germline V gene encodes CDR1 SNHLY and CDR2 FYNNEI. The CDR3 runs 14 residues.

The sample holds many counts of this clonotype. The chain joins TRBV5-1 to TRBJ1-5; D is perhaps TRBD1 (5 bases). From germline, CDR1 is SGHRS and CDR2 YFSETQ. The CDR3 is made up of 14 amino acids. Deletions cut 7 bases from V and 7 bases from J, with 18 bases between. In nucleotides, the CDR3 is TGCGCCAGCGCCCTGGAAGAGGGGTCACAGCCCCAGCATTTT. Amino acids: CASALEEGSQPQHF.